Listed here is a single T cell receptor (beta chain). The data originate from a study of blood T cell repertoires in COVID-19. Per the study methods: By means of reference gene primer amplification, nucleated cell counts were estimated. TCRdb keeps only in-frame clones here, not all; method: immunoSEQ multiplex PCR. That table is the source of V, J and clone size, and D and trimming were worked out from the DNA. The sample consists of approximately 330,000 clones, just under 90% of them appearing once. This CDR3 is 11 amino acids long. In germline, CDR1 is KGHDR, CDR2 SFDVKD. The ends were cut back, 5 bases at V and 10 bases at J, with 8 bases in the middle.

Sequencing was carried out using PBMCs or T cells enriched from blood (not recorded which). J is TRBJ2-1 and V is TRBV24-1; the D gene is possibly TRBD1 (6 bases). The origin of this receptor is a woman in her 30s who had recovered from COVID-19. The CDR3 protein is CATSGGTEQFF. The CDR3 DNA reads as TGTGCCACCAGTGGAGGGACAGAGCAGTTCTTC.